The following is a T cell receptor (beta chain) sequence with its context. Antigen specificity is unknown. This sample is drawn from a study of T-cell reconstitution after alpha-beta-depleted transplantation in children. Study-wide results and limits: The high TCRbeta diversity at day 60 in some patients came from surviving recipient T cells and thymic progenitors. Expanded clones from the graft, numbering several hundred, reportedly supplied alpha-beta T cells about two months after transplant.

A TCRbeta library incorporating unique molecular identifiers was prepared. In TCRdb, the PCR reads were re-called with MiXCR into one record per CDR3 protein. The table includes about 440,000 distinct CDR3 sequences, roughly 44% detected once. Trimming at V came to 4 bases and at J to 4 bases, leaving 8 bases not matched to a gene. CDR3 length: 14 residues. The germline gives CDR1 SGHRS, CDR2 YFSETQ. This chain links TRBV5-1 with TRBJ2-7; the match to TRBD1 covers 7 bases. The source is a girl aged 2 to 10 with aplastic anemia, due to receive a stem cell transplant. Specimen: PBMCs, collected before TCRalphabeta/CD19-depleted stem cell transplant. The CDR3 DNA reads TGCGCCAGCAGCATACGACAGGGTGTTTACGAGCAGTACTTC. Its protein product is CASSIRQGVYEQYF.